Presented here are 10 T cell receptor beta chains from one specimen sequenced in a study of blood T cell repertoires in COVID-19. Assay: immunoSEQ multiplex PCR; the TCRdb copy retains only in-frame clones and omits some. The table lists 300,000 to 400,000 clones, just over 85% of them singletons. Sequenced material: PBMCs or T cells enriched from blood (not recorded which). These receptor sequences come from a woman aged 40-49 years with acute COVID-19.

The chain joins TRBV27 to TRBJ1-5; 9 bases fit TRBD1. Germline V lookup: CDR1 MNHEY, CDR2 SMNVEV (reference sequence). The CDR3 contains 18 residues. The trim removed 6 bases at V and 1 base at J, leaving 13 bases unmatched. The CDR3 DNA follows: TGTGCCAGCAGCAGTACAGGGGGCTACGCGGCGAGCAATCAGCCCCAGCATTTT. Translation: CASSSTGGYAASNQPQHF.

V usage is TRBV6-1 and J usage is TRBJ2-3; D is uncertain. In germline, CDR1 is MNHNS, CDR2 SASEGT. CDR3 length equals 16 residues. V lost 4 bases, J lost 4 bases, and 18 bases lay in between. CDR3 amino acids: CASSGARVALADTQYF. Written as DNA, the CDR3 is TGTGCCAGCAGTGGGGCTCGTGTGGCATTGGCAGATACGCAGTATTTT.

The chain recombines TRBV9 with TRBJ2-1, with 8 bases that match TRBD1. V gave up 3 bases and J gave up 2 bases; unmatched junction bases: 4. The V gene's germline CDR1 is SGDLS and CDR2 YYNGEE. There are 15 residues in the CDR3. The CDR3 sequence is CASSARTGTYNEQFF. Written as DNA, the CDR3 is TGTGCCAGCAGCGCCCGGACAGGGACCTACAATGAGCAGTTCTTC.

The J gene is TRBJ2-2, the V gene TRBV28, with 8 positions matching TRBD2. Germline CDR1 MDHEN, CDR2 SYDVKM. CDR3 size: 14 residues. The CDR3 here is CGASAGVNTGELFF. For the CDR3, the DNA is TGTGGAGCCTCAGCGGGAGTTAACACCGGGGAGCTGTTTTTT.

This CDR3 reads CATKNPTAGGPYEQYF. CDR3 sequence (DNA): TGTGCCACCAAAAACCCCACGGCGGGAGGGCCCTACGAGCAGTACTTC. The J gene is TRBJ2-7, the V gene TRBV27; 9 nucleotides agree with TRBD2. The V gene end was trimmed by 10 bases and the J gene end by 2 bases; junction bases not matched to a gene: 15. The germline V gene encodes CDR1 MNHEY and CDR2 SMNVEV (reference sequence). The CDR3 is 16 residues long.

V is TRBV11-1 and J is TRBJ2-7; D is possibly TRBD1 (6 bases). The germline CDR1 and CDR2 sequences are SGHAT and FQDESV (reference sequence). Trimming left V 6 bases short and J 6 bases short, with 24 bases between. The CDR3 runs to 16 residues. The CDR3 region is CASSPRRQDPHLEQYF. The DNA of the CDR3 is TGTGCCAGCAGTCCCCGACGACAGGACCCGCACCTCGAGCAGTACTTC.

V usage is TRBV15 and J usage is TRBJ1-2, with TRBD1 as a possible D gene (6 bases). CDR1 is LNHNV and CDR2 is YYDKDF in the germline V gene (reference sequence). CDR3 length equals 17 residues. Trimming left V 0 bases short and J 5 bases short, with 19 bases between. CDR3 sequence: CATSRDGGARSLYGYTF. The CDR3 DNA sequence: TGTGCCACCAGCAGAGACGGGGGGGCGAGGTCCCTTTATGGCTACACCTTC.

Notes on this clone: The same CDR3 is also encoded by other DNA sequences in this sample. The chain recombines TRBV3-1 (or the pseudogene TRBV3-2) with TRBJ2-7; 7 nucleotides match TRBD1. CDR1 and CDR2 from the germline V gene are LGHDT and YNNKEL (reference sequence). This CDR3 contains 13 residues. Trimming at V came to 4 bases and at J to 2 bases, leaving 2 bases not matched to a gene. The CDR3 nucleotides are TGTGCCAGCAGCCCGGGACAGCCCTACGAGCAGTACTTC. Amino acid sequence: CASSPGQPYEQYF.

V gene TRBV3-1 (or the pseudogene TRBV3-2) combines with J gene TRBJ2-3; 7 nucleotides agree with TRBD2. From germline, CDR1 is LGHDT and CDR2 YNNKEL (reference sequence). Trimming removed 3 bases from V and 6 bases from J; junction bases left unmatched: 6. The CDR3 runs 14 residues. The DNA of the CDR3 is TGTGCCAGCAGCCAGTGGGGGGGTGAGGATACGCAGTATTTT. This encodes CASSQWGGEDTQYF.

The chain recombines TRBV4-1 with TRBJ2-3; D not certain. The CDR3 consists of 16 residues. Trimming stripped 1 base from V and 2 bases from J, with 13 bases between. CDR1 and CDR2 from the germline V gene are MGHRA and YSYEKL. The CDR3 DNA follows: TGCGCCAGCAGCCAAGTAAATTTCGGGTTCACAGATACGCAGTATTTT. It encodes CASSQVNFGFTDTQYF.